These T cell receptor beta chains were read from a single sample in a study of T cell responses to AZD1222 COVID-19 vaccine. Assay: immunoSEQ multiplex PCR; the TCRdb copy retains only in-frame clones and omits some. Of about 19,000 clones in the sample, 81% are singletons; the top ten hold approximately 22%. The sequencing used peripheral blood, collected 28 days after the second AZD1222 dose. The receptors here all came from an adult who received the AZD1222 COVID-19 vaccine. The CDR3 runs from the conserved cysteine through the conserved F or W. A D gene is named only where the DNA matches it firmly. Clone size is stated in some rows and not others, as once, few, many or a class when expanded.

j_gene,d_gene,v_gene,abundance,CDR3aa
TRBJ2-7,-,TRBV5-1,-,CASSLGYEQYF
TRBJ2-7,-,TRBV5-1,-,CASSAESYEQYF
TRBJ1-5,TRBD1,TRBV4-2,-,CASSQDRSGGGSNQPQHF
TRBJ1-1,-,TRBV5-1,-,CASSPQLGITEAFF
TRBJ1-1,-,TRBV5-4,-,CASSYMNTEAFF
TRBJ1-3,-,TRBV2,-,CASRDTRFSGNTIYF
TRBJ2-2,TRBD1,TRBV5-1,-,CASQPLPGQKAGELFF
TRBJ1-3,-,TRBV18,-,CASSPLQRSGNTIYF
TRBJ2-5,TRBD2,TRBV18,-,CASSPSGGQETQYF
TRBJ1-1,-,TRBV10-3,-,CAISDRGDQAFF
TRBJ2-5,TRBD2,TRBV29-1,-,CSARDGRETQYF
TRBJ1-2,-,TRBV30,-,CAWSQGENYGYTF
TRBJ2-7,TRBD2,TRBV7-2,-,CASSLGGDVSEQYF
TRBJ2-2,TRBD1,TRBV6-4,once,CASSDSQGADTGELFF
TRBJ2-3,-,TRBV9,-,CASSPRTASTDTQYF
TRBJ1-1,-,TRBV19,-,CASSIDWETEAFF
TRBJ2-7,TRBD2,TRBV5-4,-,CASSFAGAYEQYF
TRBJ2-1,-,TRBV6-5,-,CASSYSSAGLYNEQFF
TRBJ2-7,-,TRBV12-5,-,CASGLVAGPDYEQYF
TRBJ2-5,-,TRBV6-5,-,CASSWGGGETQYF
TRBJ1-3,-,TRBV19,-,CASSQTGSGNTIYF
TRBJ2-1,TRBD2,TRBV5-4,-,CASSRLAGDNNEQFF
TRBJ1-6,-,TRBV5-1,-,CASSQIGTASSYNSPLHF
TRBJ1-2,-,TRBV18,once,CASSPNRGQNYGYTF
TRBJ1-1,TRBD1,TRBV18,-,CASSVGQESEAFF
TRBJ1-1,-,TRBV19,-,CASTRPGRYGTEAFF
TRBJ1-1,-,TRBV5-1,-,CASSLAGFTEAFF
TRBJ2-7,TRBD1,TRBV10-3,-,CAIRGQGNEQYF
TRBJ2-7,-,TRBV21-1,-,CASSKDSGTDYEQYF
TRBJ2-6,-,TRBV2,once,CASSGLDSGANVLTF
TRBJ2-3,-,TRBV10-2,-,CASSESPGTQYF
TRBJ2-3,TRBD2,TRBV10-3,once,CAISLTSGTADTQYF
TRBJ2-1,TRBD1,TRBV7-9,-,CASSLGTGSYNEQFF
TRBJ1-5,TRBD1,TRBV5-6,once,CASSWGQGDQPQHF
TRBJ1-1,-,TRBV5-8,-,CASSLAGVSMNTEAFF
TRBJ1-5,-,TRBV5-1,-,CASSLAGHENQPQHF
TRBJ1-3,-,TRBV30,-,CAWSRMWDTIYF
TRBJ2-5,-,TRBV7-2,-,CASSLDSSRETQYF
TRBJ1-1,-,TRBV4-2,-,CASSQRGGTGWNTEAFF
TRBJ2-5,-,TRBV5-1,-,CASSLNGQYQETQYF
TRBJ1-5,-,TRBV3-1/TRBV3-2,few,CASSTRGGRNQPQHF
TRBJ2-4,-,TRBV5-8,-,CASSLGGAKNIQYF
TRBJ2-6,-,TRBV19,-,CASSTGDSQGANVLTF
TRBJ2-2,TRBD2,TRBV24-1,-,CATSETSGGAPNTGELFF
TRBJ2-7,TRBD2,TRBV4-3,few,CASSQEKGGRASYEQYF
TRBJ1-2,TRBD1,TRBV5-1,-,CASRDREDYGYTF
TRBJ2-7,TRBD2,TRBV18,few,CASSPFGLAGGVGEQYF